This is a list of T cell receptor beta chains from one sample in a study of cytomegalovirus exposure and HLA in healthy donors. TCRdb's table, derived via immunoSEQ multiplex PCR, lists solely in-frame clones and lacks some. Here the sample spans some 110,000 clones, about 85% being singletons. Specimen: PBMCs. These receptors were taken from a woman between 18 and 30 years old in good health and CMV-seropositive. The CDR3 runs from the conserved cysteine through the conserved F or W.

19 TRBJ2-2 TRBV2 CASSEAVLAGGPGTGELFF
14 TRBJ2-5 TRBV7-8 CASSLAPGRETQYF
14 TRBJ1-6 TRBV27 CASSLGQGNSPLHF
14 TRBJ1-5 TRBV19 CASSIGTGNQPQHF
16 TRBJ2-5 TRBV15 CATSSGSGGARETQYF
14 TRBJ1-2 TRBV6-6 CASSSSAGGYGYTF
15 TRBJ1-2 TRBV6-5 CASSPNQGAFYGYTF
15 TRBJ2-2 TRBV10-2 CASSVSGGNTGELFF
16 TRBJ2-2 TRBV6-5 CASSYSTGMGTGELFF
11 TRBJ2-7 TRBV28 CASSFVYEQYF
12 TRBJ2-3 TRBV11-2 CASSLTADTQYF
11 TRBJ1-2 TRBV19 CATSRGDGYTF
15 TRBJ2-3 TRBV5-4 CASSTLADITDTQYF
14 TRBJ2-3 TRBV6-1 CASSGGPPKDTQYF
14 TRBJ2-5 TRBV2 CASSGPGGQETQYF
15 TRBJ2-1 TRBV29-1 CSVVPSGGVGNEQFF
19 TRBJ2-2 TRBV4-1 CASSQAPSPSGVNTGELFF
12 TRBJ2-7 TRBV7-9 CASSLFLDEQYF
16 TRBJ2-2 TRBV11-2 CASSPRGAGYTGELFF
15 TRBJ1-4 TRBV19 CASSIIRGASEKLFF
14 TRBJ1-1 TRBV9 CASSVVSSDTEAFF
14 TRBJ2-1 TRBV10-1 CASSPGLAGGKQFF
14 TRBJ1-6 TRBV2 CASSLDRINSPLHF